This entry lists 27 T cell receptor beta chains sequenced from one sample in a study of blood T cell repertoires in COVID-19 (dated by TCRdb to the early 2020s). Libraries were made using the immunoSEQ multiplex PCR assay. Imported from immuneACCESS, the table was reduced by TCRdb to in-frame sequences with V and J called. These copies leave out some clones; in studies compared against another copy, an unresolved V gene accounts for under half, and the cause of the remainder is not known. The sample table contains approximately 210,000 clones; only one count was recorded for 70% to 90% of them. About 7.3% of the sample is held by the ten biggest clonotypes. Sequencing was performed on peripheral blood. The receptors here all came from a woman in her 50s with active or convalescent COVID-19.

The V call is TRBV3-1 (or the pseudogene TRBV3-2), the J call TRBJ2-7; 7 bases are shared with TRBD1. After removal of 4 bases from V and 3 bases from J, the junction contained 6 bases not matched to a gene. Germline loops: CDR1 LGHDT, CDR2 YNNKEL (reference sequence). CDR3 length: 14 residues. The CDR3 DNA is TGTGCCAGCAGCCCCCACGACAGGGACTACGAGCAGTACTTC. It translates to CASSPHDRDYEQYF.

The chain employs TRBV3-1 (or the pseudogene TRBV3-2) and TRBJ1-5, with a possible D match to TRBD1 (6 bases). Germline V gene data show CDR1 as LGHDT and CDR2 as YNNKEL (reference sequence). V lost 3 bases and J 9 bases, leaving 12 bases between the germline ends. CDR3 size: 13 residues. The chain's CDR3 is CASSHLGGGPQHF. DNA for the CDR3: TGTGCCAGCAGCCACCTAGGGGGGGGGCCCCAGCATTTT.

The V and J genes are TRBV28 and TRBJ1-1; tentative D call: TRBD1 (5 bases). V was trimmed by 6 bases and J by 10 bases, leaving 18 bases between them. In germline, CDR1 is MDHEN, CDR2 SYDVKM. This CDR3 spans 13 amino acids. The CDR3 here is CASSRRSSGVAFF. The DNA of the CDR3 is TGTGCCAGCAGCCGCAGGTCCTCGGGGGTAGCTTTCTTT. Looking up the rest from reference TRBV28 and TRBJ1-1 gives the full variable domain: DVKVTQSSRYLVKRTGEKVFLECVQDMDHENMFWYRQDPGLGLRLIYFSYDVKMKEKGDIPEGYSVSREKKERFSLILESASTNQTSMYLCASSRRSSGVAFFGQGTRLTVV.

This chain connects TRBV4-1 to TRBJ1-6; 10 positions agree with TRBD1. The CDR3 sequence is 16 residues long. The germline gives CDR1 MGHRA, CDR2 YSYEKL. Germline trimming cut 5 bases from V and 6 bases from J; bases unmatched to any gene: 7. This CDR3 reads CASSKGTGVPNSPLHF. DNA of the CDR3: TGCGCCAGCAGCAAGGGGACAGGGGTACCTAATTCACCCCTCCACTTT.

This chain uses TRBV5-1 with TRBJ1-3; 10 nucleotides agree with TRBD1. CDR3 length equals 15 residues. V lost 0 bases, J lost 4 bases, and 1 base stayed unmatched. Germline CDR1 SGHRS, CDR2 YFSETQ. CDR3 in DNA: TGCGCCAGCAGCTTGGAGGGACAGGGGGGAAACACCATATATTTT. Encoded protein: CASSLEGQGGNTIYF.

CDR3 loop: CASSEAKTLFGGELFF. The CDR3 DNA is TGTGCCAGCAGTGAAGCCAAAACCCTGTTTGGCGGGGAGCTGTTTTTT. This chain uses TRBV6-4 with TRBJ2-2, with D unclear. With 3 bases removed from V and 7 bases from J, the gap between germline ends came to 18 bases. Germline values: CDR1 MRHNA, CDR2 SNTAGT. This CDR3 has 16 amino acids.

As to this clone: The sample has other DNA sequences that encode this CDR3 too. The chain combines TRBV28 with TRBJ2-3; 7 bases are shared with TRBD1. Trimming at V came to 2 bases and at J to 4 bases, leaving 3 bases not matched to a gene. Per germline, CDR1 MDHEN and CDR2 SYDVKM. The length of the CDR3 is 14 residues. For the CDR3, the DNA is TGTGCCAGCAGTTTAAGCCAGGGGGCAGATACGCAGTATTTT. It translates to CASSLSQGADTQYF.

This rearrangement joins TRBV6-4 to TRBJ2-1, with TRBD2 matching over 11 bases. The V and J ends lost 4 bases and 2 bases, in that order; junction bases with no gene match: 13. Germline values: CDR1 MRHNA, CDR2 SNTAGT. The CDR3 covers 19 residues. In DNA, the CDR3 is TGTGCCAGCAGTGCCCGTAGCGGGAGGGCCATAGGACCCTACAATGAGCAGTTCTTC. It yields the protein CASSARSGRAIGPYNEQFF.

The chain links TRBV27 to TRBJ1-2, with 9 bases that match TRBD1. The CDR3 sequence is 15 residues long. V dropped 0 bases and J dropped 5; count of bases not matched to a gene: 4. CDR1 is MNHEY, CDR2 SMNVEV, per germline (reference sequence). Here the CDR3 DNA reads TGTGCCAGCAGTTTATCGTGGGGACAGGGTTATGGCTACACCTTC. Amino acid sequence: CASSLSWGQGYGYTF.

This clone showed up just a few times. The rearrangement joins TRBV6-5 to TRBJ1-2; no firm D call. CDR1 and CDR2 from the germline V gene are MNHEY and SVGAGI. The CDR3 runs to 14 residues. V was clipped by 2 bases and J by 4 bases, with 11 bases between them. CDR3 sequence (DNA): TGTGCCAGCAGTTACGCTAGAGGTCCCTATGGCTACACCTTC. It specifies CASSYARGPYGYTF.

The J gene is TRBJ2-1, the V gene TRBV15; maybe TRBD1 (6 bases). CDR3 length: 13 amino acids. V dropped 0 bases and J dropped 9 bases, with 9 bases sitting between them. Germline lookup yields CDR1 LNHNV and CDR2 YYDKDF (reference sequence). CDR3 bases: TGTGCCACCAGCAGAGAGCTCAGGGGTGAGCAGTTCTTC. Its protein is CATSRELRGEQFF.

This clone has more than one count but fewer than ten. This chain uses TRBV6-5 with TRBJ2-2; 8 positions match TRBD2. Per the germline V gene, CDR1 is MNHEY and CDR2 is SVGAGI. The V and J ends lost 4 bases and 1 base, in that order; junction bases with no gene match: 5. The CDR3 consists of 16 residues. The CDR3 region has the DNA TGTGCCAGCAGTTCCCGGACTAGCAGGAACACCGGGGAGCTGTTTTTT. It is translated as CASSSRTSRNTGELFF.

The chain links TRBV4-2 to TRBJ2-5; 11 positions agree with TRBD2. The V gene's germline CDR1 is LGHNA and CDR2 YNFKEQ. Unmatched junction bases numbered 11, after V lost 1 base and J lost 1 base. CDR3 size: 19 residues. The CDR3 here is CASSQVVGSSGGSQETQYF. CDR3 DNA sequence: TGTGCCAGCAGCCAAGTTGTAGGGTCTAGCGGGGGGTCCCAAGAGACCCAGTACTTC.

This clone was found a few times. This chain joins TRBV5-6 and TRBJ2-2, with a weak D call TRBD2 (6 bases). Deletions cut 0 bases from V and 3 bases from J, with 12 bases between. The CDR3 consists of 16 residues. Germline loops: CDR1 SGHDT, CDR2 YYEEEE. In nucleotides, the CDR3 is TGTGCCAGCAGCTTGGGCGGGACCCAGCACACCGGGGAGCTGTTTTTT. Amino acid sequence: CASSLGGTQHTGELFF.

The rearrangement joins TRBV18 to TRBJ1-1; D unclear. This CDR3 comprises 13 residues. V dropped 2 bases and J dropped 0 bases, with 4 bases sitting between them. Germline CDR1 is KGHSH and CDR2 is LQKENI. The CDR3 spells CASSPEMNTEAFF. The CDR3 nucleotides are TGTGCCAGCTCACCAGAGATGAACACTGAAGCTTTCTTT.

CDR3 nucleotides: TGTGCCAGCAGCTTATGGGGAGGGGACGGCTACACCTTC. Its protein product is CASSLWGGDGYTF. The gene calls are TRBV7-6 and TRBJ1-2; maybe TRBD1 (5 bases). The CDR3 spans 13 residues. V was cut by 2 bases and J by 8 bases, with 12 bases left in between. Germline V CDR1 and CDR2: SGHVS, FNYEAQ. Full variable domain (rest looked up from reference TRBV7-6 and TRBJ1-2): GAGVSQSPRYKVTKRGQDVALRCDPISGHVSLYWYRQALGQGPEFLTYFNYEAQQDKSGLPNDRFSAERPEGSISTLTIQRTEQRDSAMYRCASSLWGGDGYTFGSGTRLTVV.

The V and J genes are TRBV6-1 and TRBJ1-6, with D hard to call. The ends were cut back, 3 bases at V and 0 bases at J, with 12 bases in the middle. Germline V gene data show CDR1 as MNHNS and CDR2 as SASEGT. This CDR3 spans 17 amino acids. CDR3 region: CASSERAGSSYNSPLHF. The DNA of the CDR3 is TGTGCCAGCAGTGAGCGAGCCGGGAGCTCCTATAATTCACCCCTCCACTTT.

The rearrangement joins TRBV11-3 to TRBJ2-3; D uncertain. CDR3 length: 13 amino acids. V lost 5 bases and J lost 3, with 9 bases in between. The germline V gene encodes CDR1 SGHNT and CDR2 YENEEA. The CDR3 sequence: CASSPTGTDTQYF. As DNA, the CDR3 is TGTGCCAGCAGCCCTACCGGGACAGATACGCAGTATTTT.

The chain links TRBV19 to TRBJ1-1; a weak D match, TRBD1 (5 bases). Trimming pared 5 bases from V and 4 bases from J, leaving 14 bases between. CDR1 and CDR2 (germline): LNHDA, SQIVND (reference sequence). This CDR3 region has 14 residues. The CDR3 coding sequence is TGTGCCAGTAGTTCGGTCCCGGGGGGCACTGAAGCTTTCTTT. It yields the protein CASSSVPGGTEAFF.

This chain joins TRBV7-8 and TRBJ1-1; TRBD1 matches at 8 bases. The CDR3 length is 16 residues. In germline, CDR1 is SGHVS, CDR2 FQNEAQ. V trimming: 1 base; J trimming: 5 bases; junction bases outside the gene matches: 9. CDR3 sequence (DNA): TGTGCCAGCAGCTTAGATCCAGGGGGCGCGTGGACTGAAGCTTTCTTT. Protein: CASSLDPGGAWTEAFF.

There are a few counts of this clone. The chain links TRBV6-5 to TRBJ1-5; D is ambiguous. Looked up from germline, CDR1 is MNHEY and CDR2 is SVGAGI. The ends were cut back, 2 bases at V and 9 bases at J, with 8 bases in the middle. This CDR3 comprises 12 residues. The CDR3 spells CASSYADGPQHF. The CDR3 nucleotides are TGTGCCAGCAGTTACGCGGATGGGCCCCAGCATTTT.

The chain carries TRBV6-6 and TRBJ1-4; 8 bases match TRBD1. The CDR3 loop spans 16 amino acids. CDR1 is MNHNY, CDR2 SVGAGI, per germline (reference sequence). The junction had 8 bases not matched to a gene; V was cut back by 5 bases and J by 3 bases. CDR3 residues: CASSPGGIMANEKLFF. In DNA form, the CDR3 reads TGTGCCAGCAGTCCAGGGGGCATTATGGCTAATGAAAAACTGTTTTTT.

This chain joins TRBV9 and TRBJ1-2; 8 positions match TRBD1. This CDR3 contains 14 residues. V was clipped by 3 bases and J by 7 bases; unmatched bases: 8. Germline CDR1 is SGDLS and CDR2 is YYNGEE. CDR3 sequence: CASSAYSGQGGYTF. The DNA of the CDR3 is TGTGCCAGCAGCGCCTACAGTGGACAGGGTGGCTACACCTTC. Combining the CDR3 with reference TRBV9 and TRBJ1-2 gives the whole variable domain DSGVTQTPKHLITATGQRVTLRCSPRSGDLSVYWYQQSLDQGLQFLIQYYNGEERAKGNILERFSAQQFPDLHSELNLSSLELGDSALYFCASSAYSGQGGYTFGSGTRLTVV.

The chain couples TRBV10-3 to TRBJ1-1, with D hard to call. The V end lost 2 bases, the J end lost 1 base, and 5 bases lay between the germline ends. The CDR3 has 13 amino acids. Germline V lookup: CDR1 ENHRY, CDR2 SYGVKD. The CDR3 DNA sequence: TGTGCCATCAGTGAGAGAGGGAACACTGAAGCTTTCTTT. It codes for CAISERGNTEAFF.

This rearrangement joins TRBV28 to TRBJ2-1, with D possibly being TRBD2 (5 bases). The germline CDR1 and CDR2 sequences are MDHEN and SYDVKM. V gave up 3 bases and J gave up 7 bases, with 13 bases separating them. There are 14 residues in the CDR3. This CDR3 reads CASSFGLAGNEQFF. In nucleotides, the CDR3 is TGTGCCAGCAGTTTTGGGCTAGCCGGTAATGAGCAGTTCTTC.

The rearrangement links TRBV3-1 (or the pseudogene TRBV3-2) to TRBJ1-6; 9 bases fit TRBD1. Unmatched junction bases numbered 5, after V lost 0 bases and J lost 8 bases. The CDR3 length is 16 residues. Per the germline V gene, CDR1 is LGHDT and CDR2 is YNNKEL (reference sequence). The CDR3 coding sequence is TGTGCCAGCAGCCAAGATTCGTGGGACAGGGATTCACCCCTCCACTTT. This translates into CASSQDSWDRDSPLHF.

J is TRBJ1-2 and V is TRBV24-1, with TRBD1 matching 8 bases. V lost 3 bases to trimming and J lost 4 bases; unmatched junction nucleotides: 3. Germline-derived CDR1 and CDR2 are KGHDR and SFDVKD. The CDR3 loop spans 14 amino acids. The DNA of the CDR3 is TGTGCCACCAGTGATCAGACAGGGGTCTATGGCTACACCTTC. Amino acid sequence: CATSDQTGVYGYTF.